Shown below are 2 T cell receptor beta chains from a single sample sequenced in a study of shared clonotypes between healthy human individuals. Data came from immunoSEQ multiplex PCR; TCRdb stores just in-frame clones and leaves some out. The table lists fewer than 1.6 million clones, about 98.5% of them singletons, with approximately 0.38% in the top ten. The sample taken for sequencing was naive CD4+ T cells sorted from blood. This sample's subset: CD45RA+ positively selected. These receptors came from a man younger than 40 in good health.

This chain uses TRBV5-1 with TRBJ2-3; D gene uncertain. CDR1 SGHRS and CDR2 YFSETQ come from the germline V gene. With 0 bases removed from V and 3 bases from J, the gap between germline ends came to 11 bases. The CDR3 has 15 residues. The CDR3 spells CASSLGGYRTDTQYF. The CDR3 nucleotides are TGCGCCAGCAGCTTGGGTGGTTATCGAACAGATACGCAGTATTTT. Filled out from reference TRBV5-1 and TRBJ2-3, the complete variable domain reads KAGVTQTPRYLIKTRGQQVTLSCSPISGHRSVSWYQQTPGQGLQFLFEYFSETQRNKGNFPGRFSGRQFSNSRSEMNVSTLELGDSALYLCASSLGGYRTDTQYFGPGTRLTVL.

The chain couples TRBV6-1 to TRBJ2-7, with 7 bases matching TRBD1. This CDR3 is built from 13 residues. The junction had 6 bases not matched to a gene; V was cut back by 7 bases and J by 3 bases. Germline V CDR1 and CDR2: MNHNS, SASEGT. The CDR3 DNA reads TGTGCCAGCACCAGGGACAGTTACTACGAGCAGTACTTC. It specifies CASTRDSYYEQYF.